This entry is about one TCR beta chain. Authors' analysis steps: Reference gene primer amplification in the assay estimated nucleated cell counts. Only in-frame clones appear in the TCRdb table, and some are missing; sequencing was by immunoSEQ multiplex PCR. V and J calls and clone size are as listed in that table; D and trimming were resolved from the DNA. The table has some 270,000 clones, around 90% seen once. The data are from a study of blood T cell repertoires in COVID-19. V was cut by 8 bases and J by 2 bases, with 18 bases left in between. Germline V gene sequence: CDR1 LNHDA, CDR2 SQIVND (reference sequence). The CDR3 loop spans 15 amino acids. The study drew participants aged about 18 to 90 years from about two dozen US areas. Participants reported their clinical history, and cohort assignment relied on those reports. Two negative PCRs, clearance, or symptom resolution were required of recovered Cohort 3 donors.

This chain connects TRBV19 to TRBJ1-1; perhaps TRBD1 as D (6 bases). Specimen: PBMCs or T cells enriched from blood (not recorded which). The sequence was collected from a woman aged 40 to 49 who had recovered from COVID-19. The DNA for the CDR3 is TGTGCCAGTCAGAGACAGGCGCTGATTAACACTGAAGCTTTCTTT. It codes for CASQRQALINTEAFF. The variable domain in full, with the rest retrieved from reference TRBV19 and TRBJ1-1, is DGGITQSPKYLFRKEGQNVTLSCEQNLNHDAMYWYRQDPGQGLRLIYYSQIVNDFQKGDIAEGYSVSREKKESFPLTVTSAQKNPTAFYLCASQRQALINTEAFFGQGTRLTVV.